This T cell receptor beta chain was observed in a study of Ad26.COV2.S vaccination and SARS-CoV-2 variants. Overall study context: Enrolled in COV1001, the donor was in the Ad26.COV2.S trial arm, which received the vaccine.

Germline CDR1 MNHEY, CDR2 SMNVEV (reference sequence). The CDR3 totals 15 residues. The V end was cut by 2 bases, the J end by 1 base, with 9 bases between. Documented treatment: approximately 18 received Ad26.COV2.S at low or high dose, single or two shots; roughly five received placebo; per-sample allocation not given. Collection of the samples took place on day 63 after the first injection of vaccine or placebo. Produced via immunoSEQ multiplex PCR; TCRdb's table is partial and in-frame only. The sample yields some 240,000 clones, around nine tenths seen once. This TCR came from a person between 18 and 60 years old who received the Ad26.COV2.S COVID-19 vaccine or a placebo. This material consisted of peripheral blood, taken in a trial of Ad26.COV2.S vaccine versus placebo. This chain links TRBV27 with TRBJ2-1; D might be TRBD2 (5 bases). CDR3 coding DNA: TGTGCCAGCAGTTTAGAAGGAGGTTCCTACAATGAGCAGTTCTTC. Its translation is CASSLEGGSYNEQFF.